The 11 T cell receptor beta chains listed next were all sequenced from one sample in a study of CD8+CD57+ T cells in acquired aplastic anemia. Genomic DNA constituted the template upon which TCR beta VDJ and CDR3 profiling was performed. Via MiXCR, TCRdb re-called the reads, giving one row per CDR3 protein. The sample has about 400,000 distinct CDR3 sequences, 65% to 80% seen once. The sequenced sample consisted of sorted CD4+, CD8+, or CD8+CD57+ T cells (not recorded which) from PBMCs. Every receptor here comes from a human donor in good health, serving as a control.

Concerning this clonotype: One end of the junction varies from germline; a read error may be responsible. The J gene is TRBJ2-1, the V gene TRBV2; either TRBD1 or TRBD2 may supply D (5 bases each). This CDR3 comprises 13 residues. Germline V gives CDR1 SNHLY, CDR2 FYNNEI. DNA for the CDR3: TGTGCCAGCAGCCTTGTAGCAGGGAATGACTACATCTTC. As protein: CASSLVAGNDYIF. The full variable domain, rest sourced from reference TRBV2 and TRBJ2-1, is EPEVTQTPSHQVTQMGQEVILRCVPISNHLYFYWYRQILGQKVEFLVSFYNNEISEKSEIFDDQFSVERPDGSNFTLKIRSTKLEDSAMYFCASSLVAGNDYIFGPGTRLTVL.

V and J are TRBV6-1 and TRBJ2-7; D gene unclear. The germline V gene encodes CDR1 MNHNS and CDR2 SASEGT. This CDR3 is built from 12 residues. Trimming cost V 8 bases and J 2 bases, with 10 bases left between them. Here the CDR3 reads CASPSSTYEQYF. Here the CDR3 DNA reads TGTGCCAGCCCCTCTTCGACCTACGAGCAGTACTTC.

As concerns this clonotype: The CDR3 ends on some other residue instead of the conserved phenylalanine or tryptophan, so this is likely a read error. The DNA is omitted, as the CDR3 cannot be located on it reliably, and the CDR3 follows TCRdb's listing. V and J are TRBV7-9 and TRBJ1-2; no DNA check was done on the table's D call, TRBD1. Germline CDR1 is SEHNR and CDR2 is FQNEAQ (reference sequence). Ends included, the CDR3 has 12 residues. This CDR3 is CASSEARGQTRM.

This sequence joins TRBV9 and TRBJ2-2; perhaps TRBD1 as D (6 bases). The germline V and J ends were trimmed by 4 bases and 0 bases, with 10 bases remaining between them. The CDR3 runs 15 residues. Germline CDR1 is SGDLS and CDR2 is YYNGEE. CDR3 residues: CASSPGHSNTGELFF. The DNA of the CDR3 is TGTGCCAGCAGCCCGGGACACTCGAACACCGGGGAGCTGTTTTTT.

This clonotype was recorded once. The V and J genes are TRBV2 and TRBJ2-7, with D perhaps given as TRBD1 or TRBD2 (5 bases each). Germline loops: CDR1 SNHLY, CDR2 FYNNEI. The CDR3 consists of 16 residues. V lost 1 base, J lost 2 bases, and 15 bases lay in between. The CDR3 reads CASSEVGASSPYEQYF. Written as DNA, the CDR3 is TGTGCCAGCAGTGAAGTAGGGGCTAGCTCCCCCTACGAGCAGTACTTC.

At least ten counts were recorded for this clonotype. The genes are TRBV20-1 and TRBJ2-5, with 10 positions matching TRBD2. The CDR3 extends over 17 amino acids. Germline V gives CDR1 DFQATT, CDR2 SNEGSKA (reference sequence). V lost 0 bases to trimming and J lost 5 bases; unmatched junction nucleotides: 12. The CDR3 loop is CSARDIQRGGRWETQYF. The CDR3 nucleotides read TGCAGTGCTAGAGATATACAGCGGGGGGGCCGATGGGAGACCCAGTACTTC.

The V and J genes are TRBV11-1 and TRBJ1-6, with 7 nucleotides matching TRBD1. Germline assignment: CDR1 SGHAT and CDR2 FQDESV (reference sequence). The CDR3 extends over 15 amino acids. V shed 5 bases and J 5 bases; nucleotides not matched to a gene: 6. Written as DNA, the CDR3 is TGTGCCAGCAGCGCGGGGACAGCCCATAATTCACCCCTCCACTTT. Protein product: CASSAGTAHNSPLHF.

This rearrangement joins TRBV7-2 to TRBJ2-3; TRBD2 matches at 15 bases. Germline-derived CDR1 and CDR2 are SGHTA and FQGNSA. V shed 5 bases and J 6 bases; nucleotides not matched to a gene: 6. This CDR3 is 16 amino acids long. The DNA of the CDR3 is TGTGCCAGCAGCGTCGGGACTAGCGGGGGGTCGGATACGCAGTATTTT. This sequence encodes CASSVGTSGGSDTQYF.

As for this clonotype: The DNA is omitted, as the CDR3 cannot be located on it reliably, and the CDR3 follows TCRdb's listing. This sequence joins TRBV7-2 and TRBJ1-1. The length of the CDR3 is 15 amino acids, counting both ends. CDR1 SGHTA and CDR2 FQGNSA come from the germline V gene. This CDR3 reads CASSLADTQYFGPFF.

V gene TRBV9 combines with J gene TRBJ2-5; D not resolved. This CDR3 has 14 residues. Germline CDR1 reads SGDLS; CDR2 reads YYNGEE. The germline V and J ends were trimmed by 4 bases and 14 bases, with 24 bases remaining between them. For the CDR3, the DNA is TGTGCCAGCAGCCCAGCCCTTCGGACGGGTTATAATTACTTC. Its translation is CASSPALRTGYNYF.

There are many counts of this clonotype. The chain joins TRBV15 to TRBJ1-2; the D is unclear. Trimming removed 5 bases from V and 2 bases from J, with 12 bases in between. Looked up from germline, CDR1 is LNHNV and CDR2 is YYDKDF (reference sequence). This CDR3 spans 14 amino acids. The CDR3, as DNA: TGTGCCACCAGCGGCGAAAGGGTAAACTATGGCTACACCTTC. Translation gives CATSGERVNYGYTF.